These 24 T cell receptor beta chains were all obtained from the same sample, sequenced in a study of blood T cell repertoires in COVID-19 (dated by TCRdb to about 2020). Libraries were built with the immunoSEQ multiplex PCR assay. The table comes from immuneACCESS by way of TCRdb, which keeps in-frame sequences with V and J called. Part of the clones is missing from these tables; in studies checked, under half for an unresolved V gene and the rest for unknown reasons. The sample includes a few hundred thousand clones, with more than 75% observed a single time. The ten largest clonotypes hold 2% of the sample. The specimen was PBMCs or T cells enriched from blood (not recorded which). The source is a woman aged 55-69 years in a cohort exposed to, infected with or recovered from COVID-19 (not recorded which).

The rearrangement uses TRBV5-1 and TRBJ2-7; 7 nucleotides line up with TRBD1. The V gene end was trimmed by 0 bases and the J gene end by 4 bases; junction bases not matched to a gene: 7. CDR1 and CDR2 from the germline V gene are SGHRS and YFSETQ. This CDR3 has 15 residues. The CDR3 spells CASSLAPGQQYEQYF. The CDR3 coding sequence is TGCGCCAGCAGCTTGGCCCCGGGACAGCAGTACGAGCAGTACTTC.

The CDR3 protein is CASRNRGRENEQYF. The CDR3 region has the DNA TGTGCCAGCAGAAACAGGGGGCGCGAGAACGAGCAGTACTTC. The chain joins TRBV6-5 to TRBJ2-7, with 9 bases that match TRBD1. The germline CDR1 and CDR2 sequences are MNHEY and SVGAGI. J lost 5 bases, V lost 6 bases, and 8 bases had no gene match. This CDR3 region has 14 residues.

This clone was detected once. V and J are TRBV7-3 and TRBJ2-3, with D possibly matching TRBD1 (6 bases). The CDR3 is 16 amino acids. CDR1 and CDR2 from the germline V gene are SGHTA and FQGTGA. The ends were cut back, 3 bases at V and 4 bases at J, with 17 bases in the middle. Here the CDR3 reads CASSFSGGQGPDTQYF. CDR3 DNA sequence: TGTGCCAGCAGCTTCTCCGGCGGGCAGGGGCCAGATACGCAGTATTTT.

This chain joins TRBV27 and TRBJ2-1; D is uncertain. V was cut by 2 bases and J by 6 bases, with 8 bases left in between. Germline CDR1 MNHEY, CDR2 SMNVEV (reference sequence). CDR3 length equals 13 residues. The CDR3 reads CASSLLRGNEQFF. The CDR3 DNA is TGTGCCAGCAGTTTACTCAGAGGCAATGAGCAGTTCTTC.

This clone was observed once. In nucleotides, the CDR3 is TGCGCCAGCAAGGGGCAGGTAGGCTACAATGAGCAGTTCTTC. Encoded protein: CASKGQVGYNEQFF. The V gene is TRBV5-1, the J gene TRBJ2-1; tentatively, D is TRBD1 (5 bases). V lost 6 bases and J lost 3, with 13 bases in between. The CDR3 contains 14 residues. Germline V gene lookup returns CDR1 SGHRS and CDR2 YFSETQ. The full variable domain, rest sourced from reference TRBV5-1 and TRBJ2-1, is KAGVTQTPRYLIKTRGQQVTLSCSPISGHRSVSWYQQTPGQGLQFLFEYFSETQRNKGNFPGRFSGRQFSNSRSEMNVSTLELGDSALYLCASKGQVGYNEQFFGPGTRLTVL.

The chain couples TRBV5-1 to TRBJ1-5; D gene ambiguous. V was clipped by 0 bases and J by 0 bases, with 7 bases between them. The CDR3 loop spans 15 amino acids. The germline gives CDR1 SGHRS, CDR2 YFSETQ. CDR3: CASSLDPSSNQPQHF. Here the CDR3 DNA reads TGCGCCAGCAGCTTGGATCCTAGTAGCAATCAGCCCCAGCATTTT. Supplemented by reference TRBV5-1 and TRBJ1-5, the full variable domain reads KAGVTQTPRYLIKTRGQQVTLSCSPISGHRSVSWYQQTPGQGLQFLFEYFSETQRNKGNFPGRFSGRQFSNSRSEMNVSTLELGDSALYLCASSLDPSSNQPQHFGDGTRLSIL.

The chain couples TRBV5-6 to TRBJ2-3; D uncertain. V was trimmed by 2 bases and J by 3 bases, leaving 25 bases between them. The CDR3 contains 19 residues. Germline CDR1 reads SGHDT; CDR2 reads YYEEEE. The CDR3 sequence: CASSFFTVTDRVGTDTQYF. The DNA of the CDR3 is TGTGCCAGCAGCTTCTTCACCGTAACCGATCGGGTCGGGACAGATACGCAGTATTTT.

This clone was seen a single time. The J gene is TRBJ1-1, the V gene TRBV19, with D unresolved. Germline V lookup: CDR1 LNHDA, CDR2 SQIVND (reference sequence). V dropped 5 bases and J dropped 2 bases, with 18 bases sitting between them. The CDR3 extends over 16 amino acids. CDR3 sequence (DNA): TGTGCCAGTAGTCGGAGGGAATCCCTTTTAAACACTGAAGCTTTCTTT. This sequence encodes CASSRRESLLNTEAFF.

This clone was observed once. The V and J genes are TRBV5-6 and TRBJ1-1; TRBD1 might be the D (6 bases). From germline, CDR1 is SGHDT and CDR2 YYEEEE. Between the trimmed V and J ends, which lost 1 base and 4 bases, there was a span of 20 bases. The CDR3 consists of 17 residues. CDR3 protein: CASSLSWGRGSSTEAFF. Written as DNA, the CDR3 is TGTGCCAGCAGCTTGAGCTGGGGGCGAGGTTCTAGCACTGAAGCTTTCTTT.

The rearrangement uses TRBV5-4 and TRBJ2-1; D is undetermined. Trimming removed 0 bases from V and 6 bases from J, with 10 bases in between. Looked up from germline, CDR1 is SGHNT and CDR2 is YYREEE (reference sequence). The CDR3 contains 14 residues. The CDR3, as DNA: TGTGCCAGCAGCTTGGGGAAAGAGGTCAATGAGCAGTTCTTC. It yields the protein CASSLGKEVNEQFF.

V and J are TRBV18 and TRBJ2-1, with D tentatively TRBD1 (5 bases). The CDR3 loop spans 13 amino acids. CDR1 KGHSH and CDR2 LQKENI come from the germline V gene. Trimming shortened V by 3 bases and J by 10 bases, and 13 bases separated the two germline ends. This CDR3 reads CASSPSARAEQFF. The CDR3 DNA is TGTGCCAGCTCACCTTCGGCCAGGGCGGAGCAGTTCTTC.

The rearrangement uses TRBV6-4 and TRBJ1-5, with D hard to call. The CDR3 sequence is 12 residues long. V lost 9 bases and J lost 0, with 6 bases in between. Germline values: CDR1 MRHNA, CDR2 SNTAGT. The CDR3 is CARRDSNQPQHF. CDR3 DNA sequence: TGTGCCAGAAGAGATAGCAATCAGCCCCAGCATTTT.

This clone is a singleton in its sample. This sequence joins TRBV6-5 and TRBJ2-5, with D perhaps matching TRBD1 (6 bases). Germline CDR1 and CDR2: MNHEY and SVGAGI. The CDR3 loop spans 14 amino acids. V lost 2 bases to trimming and J lost 3 bases, with 10 bases between them. In nucleotides, the CDR3 is TGTGCCAGCAGTTACGACAGGTGGAAAGAGACCCAGTACTTC. This encodes CASSYDRWKETQYF.

The chain joins TRBV7-9 to TRBJ2-1; 11 bases fit TRBD2. The germline V gene has CDR1 SEHNR and CDR2 FQNEAQ (reference sequence). With 4 bases clipped from V and 8 bases from J, the junction kept 13 bases outside the gene matches. The CDR3 contains 17 residues. Here the CDR3 reads CASSSIVLAGVRYEQFF. For the CDR3, the DNA is TGTGCCAGCAGCTCCATAGTACTAGCGGGAGTTAGGTATGAGCAGTTCTTC.

The chain combines TRBV24-1 with TRBJ2-3; D remains ambiguous. This CDR3 is built from 14 residues. From germline, CDR1 is KGHDR and CDR2 SFDVKD. V was shortened by 4 bases and J by 0 bases, with 7 bases between the two germline ends. CDR3 amino acids: CATSDTGSTDTQYF. DNA for the CDR3: TGTGCCACCAGTGACACCGGGAGCACAGATACGCAGTATTTT.

The chain is built from TRBV6-1 and TRBJ1-5, with TRBD1 as a possible D gene (6 bases). The CDR3 sequence is 16 residues long. V was pared by 6 bases and J by 6 bases, with 21 bases between. Germline V gene lookup returns CDR1 MNHNS and CDR2 SASEGT. As DNA, the CDR3 is TGTGCCAGCAGGGAAATTAGACAGGTGGGGAGTCAGCCCCAGCATTTT. Amino acid sequence: CASREIRQVGSQPQHF.

The V call is TRBV18, the J call TRBJ2-7; 9 bases align to TRBD1. The CDR3 has 14 amino acids. Trimming at V came to 3 bases and at J to 3 bases, leaving 3 bases not matched to a gene. Germline CDR1 KGHSH, CDR2 LQKENI. The CDR3 coding sequence is TGTGCCAGCTCACCCGGGACAGGGAACTACGAGCAGTACTTC. As protein: CASSPGTGNYEQYF.

This clone was observed a few times. This chain uses TRBV27 with TRBJ2-2, with D possibly TRBD1 on 6 matching bases. CDR3 size: 13 residues. Germline CDR1 and CDR2: MNHEY and SMNVEV (reference sequence). V was pared by 4 bases and J by 5 bases, with 8 bases between. The CDR3 coding sequence is TGTGCCAGCAGTTCGACAGGTACCGGGGAGCTGTTTTTT. Its translation is CASSSTGTGELFF.

The rearrangement uses TRBV5-1 and TRBJ2-7; TRBD2 agrees at 11 bases. The germline V gene encodes CDR1 SGHRS and CDR2 YFSETQ. This CDR3 is built from 16 residues. V was pared by 0 bases and J by 4 bases, with 6 bases of the junction left unmatched. The CDR3: CASSLGASGRNYEQYF. The CDR3 DNA reads TGCGCCAGCAGCTTGGGGGCTAGCGGGAGGAATTACGAGCAGTACTTC.

This chain joins TRBV30 and TRBJ2-7; possible D gene TRBD1, 6 bases. Trimming stripped 1 base from V and 5 bases from J, with 6 bases between. This CDR3 spans 11 amino acids. From germline, CDR1 is GTSNPN and CDR2 SVGIG (reference sequence). For the CDR3, the DNA is TGTGCCTGGAGTGACAGGGACGAGCAGTACTTC. It encodes CAWSDRDEQYF.

The V gene is TRBV6-5, the J gene TRBJ1-6; D is possibly TRBD1 (5 bases). Germline CDR1 reads MNHEY; CDR2 reads SVGAGI. This CDR3 has 14 amino acids. The ends were cut back, 5 bases at V and 7 bases at J, with 12 bases in the middle. The CDR3 spells CASSLREGNSPLHF. CDR3 sequence (DNA): TGTGCCAGCAGTCTCAGGGAAGGAAATTCACCCCTCCACTTT.

A remark on this clone: This CDR3 is also generated by other DNA sequences in the sample. This chain links TRBV6-2 or TRBV6-3 with TRBJ2-5; D gene unclear. The CDR3 extends over 12 amino acids. Germline V CDR1 and CDR2: MNHEY, SVGEGT. The V and J ends lost 0 bases and 5 bases respectively, with 4 bases between them. The CDR3 DNA sequence: TGTGCCAGCAGTTACTCGAGGGAGACCCAGTACTTC. This codes for CASSYSRETQYF.

This chain uses TRBV7-3 with TRBJ2-3, with 15 positions matching TRBD2. The CDR3 extends over 22 amino acids. V was pared by 6 bases and J by 2 bases, with 21 bases of the junction left unmatched. The germline gives CDR1 SGHTA, CDR2 FQGTGA. The CDR3 DNA reads TGTGCCAGCAGTAATTATGGGGAAACAGGGGGACTAGCGGGAGGAATCACAGATACGCAGTATTTT. Amino acid sequence: CASSNYGETGGLAGGITDTQYF.

CDR3 sequence reads: CASSPSSSYNEQFF. CDR3 coding DNA: TGTGCCAGCAGTCCATCGAGCTCCTACAATGAGCAGTTCTTC. This rearrangement joins TRBV11-2 to TRBJ2-1; D ambiguous. The CDR3 runs to 14 residues. Per the germline V gene, CDR1 is SGHAT and CDR2 is FQNNGV. The V end lost 6 bases, the J end lost 0 bases, and 9 bases lay between the germline ends.